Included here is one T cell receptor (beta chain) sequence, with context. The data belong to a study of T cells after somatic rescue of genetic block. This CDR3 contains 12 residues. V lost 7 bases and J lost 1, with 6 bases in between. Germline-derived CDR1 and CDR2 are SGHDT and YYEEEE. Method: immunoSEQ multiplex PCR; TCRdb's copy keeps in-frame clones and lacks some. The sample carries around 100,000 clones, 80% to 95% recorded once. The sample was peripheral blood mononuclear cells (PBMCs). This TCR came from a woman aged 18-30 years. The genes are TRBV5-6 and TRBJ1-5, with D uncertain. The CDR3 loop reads CASHSSNQPQHF. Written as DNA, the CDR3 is TGTGCCAGCCACTCAAGCAATCAGCCCCAGCATTTT.